The T cell receptor (beta chain) described here comes from a study of T cells after yellow fever vaccination. The sample holds a few counts of this clonotype. TCRdb passed the 5' RACE reads through MiXCR, listing each CDR3 protein once. Among around 230,000 distinct CDR3 sequences listed, approximately 6.7% were seen once. Sample: CD4+ T cells sorted from PBMCs, taken on the day of the yellow fever booster vaccination. The TCR comes from a man aged 25 to 40 who received the YFV17D yellow fever vaccine.

As DNA, the CDR3 is TGTGCCAGCTGTAGCGGGACTGGGTCCTACAATGAGCAGTTCTTC. The encoded protein is CASCSGTGSYNEQFF. The rearrangement links TRBV6-1 to TRBJ2-1; 8 bases line up with TRBD2. CDR3 length: 15 residues. V lost 8 bases to trimming and J lost 1 base; unmatched junction nucleotides: 7. Germline V gene data show CDR1 as MNHNS and CDR2 as SASEGT.